The T cell receptor (beta chain) described here comes from a study of CD8 T cells in ankylosing spondylitis. This clonotype was picked up many times. No antigen is known for it. Regarding the study as a whole: Clones linked to disease were reported to show significant enrichment in matched ankylosing spondylitis synovial fluid. In ankylosing spondylitis blood, a motif of several highly homologous TCR beta variants appeared characteristic.

Making use of molecular barcodes, quantitative 5'-RACE generated TCR beta libraries. Each CDR3 protein is one row after TCRdb ran MiXCR on the 5' RACE reads. The sample records 350,000 or so distinct CDR3 sequences, about 15% being singletons. Germline loops: CDR1 MGHRA, CDR2 YSYEKL. The CDR3 extends over 19 amino acids. Losses at the gene ends were 0 bases for V and 7 bases for J; bases not matched to a gene: 14. The sample taken for sequencing was blood, either unsorted or a sorted T cell fraction (not recorded which). This chain joins TRBV4-1 and TRBJ2-7; 14 positions agree with TRBD2. The TCR originated in a male donor with ankylosing spondylitis or in good health (not recorded which). The CDR3 nucleotides are TGCGCCAGCAGCCAAGACATCACCGGGACTAGCGGGAGTCGACAAGAGCAGTACTTC. Translated: CASSQDITGTSGSRQEQYF.